Shown below are 27 T cell receptor beta chains from a single sample sequenced in a study of shared clonotypes between healthy human individuals. Only in-frame clones appear in the TCRdb table, and some are missing; sequencing was by immunoSEQ multiplex PCR. This table holds 520,000 or so clones, roughly 78% found once. Sequencing used PBMCs. The receptors were gathered from a woman between 40 and 50 years old in good health. Some clones in this sample may be carry-over from other donors' samples.

The chain joins TRBV7-2 to TRBJ2-3, with 9 bases matching TRBD2. The trim removed 3 bases at V and 3 bases at J, leaving 1 base unmatched. Germline V gene sequence: CDR1 SGHTA, CDR2 FQGNSA. The CDR3 consists of 14 residues. The CDR3 DNA follows: TGTGCCAGCAGCTTCCTAGCGGGGACAGATACGCAGTATTTT. Its protein product is CASSFLAGTDTQYF.

This sequence joins TRBV9 and TRBJ1-1, with a weak D call TRBD1 (5 bases). The V end lost 1 base, the J end lost 3 bases, and 7 bases lay between the germline ends. Germline V CDR1 and CDR2: SGDLS, YYNGEE. This CDR3 has 13 residues. The chain's CDR3 is CASSVQGDTEAFF. The CDR3 DNA reads TGTGCCAGCAGCGTACAAGGGGACACTGAAGCTTTCTTT.

The rearrangement joins TRBV7-9 to TRBJ1-1, with D perhaps TRBD1 (6 bases). Trimming took off 2 bases at V and 8 bases at J, with 9 bases between the two ends. The CDR3 is 12 residues long. Germline CDR1 reads SEHNR; CDR2 reads FQNEAQ (reference sequence). In DNA, the CDR3 is TGTGCCAGCAGCTTAATCGGGGGCGAAGCTTTCTTT. Amino acid sequence: CASSLIGGEAFF.

To note about this clone: This is likely an artifact of a read error, given a far larger clone one base away. The same CDR3 also results from other DNA sequences found in this sample. This rearrangement joins TRBV7-9 to TRBJ2-1; the D gene could be TRBD1 or TRBD2 (5 bases each). The CDR3 covers 16 residues. Per germline, CDR1 SEHNR and CDR2 FQNEAQ (reference sequence). In nucleotides, the CDR3 is TGTGCCAGCAGCCCCCCCGAAGGGACCTCCTATAATGAGCAGTTCTTC. Amino acid sequence: CASSPPEGTSYNEQFF.

The table lists this clone with a few counts. The J gene is TRBJ1-3, the V gene TRBV9; D is unresolved. The CDR3 totals 14 residues. V dropped 3 bases and J dropped 4 bases, with 11 bases sitting between them. Looked up from germline, CDR1 is SGDLS and CDR2 is YYNGEE. The CDR3 spells CASSAPRTGNTIYF. CDR3 nucleotides: TGTGCCAGCAGCGCCCCAAGAACCGGAAACACCATATATTTT.

The chain combines TRBV27 with TRBJ2-5; D is unresolved. The J call may be wrong; the DNA end is better matched by TRBJ2-7. In germline, CDR1 is MNHEY, CDR2 SMNVEV (reference sequence). The CDR3 is 11 amino acids. Here the CDR3 DNA reads TGTGCCAGCACCTTCCTCTACGAGCAGTACTTC. Translated: CASTFLYEQYF.

As regards this clone: This sequence may be a read error, since a much larger clone differs from it by one base. The same CDR3 also results from other DNA sequences found in this sample. The rearrangement joins TRBV9 to TRBJ2-1; 9 positions match TRBD2. Per germline, CDR1 SGDLS and CDR2 YYNGEE. CDR3 length: 15 residues. The J segment lost 7 bases and the V segment lost 0 bases, leaving 5 bases of the junction unmatched. The CDR3 spells CASSVEGGRGNEQFF. CDR3 coding DNA: TGTGCCAGCAGCGTAGAAGGCGGGAGGGGTAATGAGCAGTTCTTC.

The CDR3: CASSSSGLSYNEQFF. DNA of the CDR3: TGTGCCAGCAGTTCTTCAGGGTTGTCCTACAATGAGCAGTTCTTC. The chain has TRBV28 and TRBJ2-1; tentative D call: TRBD1 (5 bases). In germline, CDR1 is MDHEN, CDR2 SYDVKM. The CDR3 has 15 residues. Trimming pared 4 bases from V and 1 base from J, leaving 11 bases between.

The chain recombines TRBV7-6 with TRBJ2-5, with D possibly TRBD2 on 6 matching bases. This CDR3 has 13 residues. The germline gives CDR1 SGHVS, CDR2 FNYEAQ. V gave up 4 bases and J gave up 2 bases, with 8 bases separating them. The CDR3 nucleotides read TGTGCCAGCAGCTGGGGACTTCAAGAGACCCAGTACTTC. Amino acids: CASSWGLQETQYF.

The chain combines TRBV18 with TRBJ2-7; perhaps TRBD2 as D (5 bases). CDR3 length: 15 residues. The V end was cut by 3 bases, the J end by 2 bases, with 14 bases between. Germline V gene sequence: CDR1 KGHSH, CDR2 LQKENI. The CDR3 protein is CASSPGVGQPYEQYF. CDR3 bases: TGTGCCAGCTCACCCGGGGTAGGGCAACCCTACGAGCAGTACTTC.

The chain is built from TRBV28 and TRBJ2-5, with 7 bases lining up with TRBD1. Germline CDR1 is MDHEN and CDR2 is SYDVKM. The CDR3 is made up of 13 amino acids. V lost 7 bases, J lost 0 bases, and 2 bases stayed unmatched. CDR3 in DNA: TGTGCCAGCAACGGACAGGACCAAGAGACCCAGTACTTC. It specifies CASNGQDQETQYF.

The chain carries TRBV21-1 and TRBJ2-3; the table's D call of TRBD1 was not tested on the DNA. TRBV21-1 is a listed pseudogene. The length of the CDR3 is 10 residues. The CDR3 loop is CATQVDTQYF. In DNA, the CDR3 is TGTGCCACGCAGGTTGATACGCAGTATTTT.

The J gene is TRBJ2-1, the V gene TRBV5-1; TRBD1 agrees at 8 bases. The germline V gene encodes CDR1 SGHRS and CDR2 YFSETQ. Trimming removed 6 bases from V and 3 bases from J; junction bases left unmatched: 5. CDR3 length equals 14 residues. DNA of the CDR3: TGCGCCAGCAAGCCAGGGGGCGGCTACAATGAGCAGTTCTTC. Encoded protein: CASKPGGGYNEQFF.

The rearrangement links TRBV19 to TRBJ2-7; TRBD1 matches 7 bases. V shed 3 bases and J 0 bases; nucleotides not matched to a gene: 8. The CDR3 spans 16 residues. Germline CDR1 is LNHDA and CDR2 is SQIVND (reference sequence). CDR3 protein: CASSIQRDSDSYEQYF. In DNA form, the CDR3 reads TGTGCCAGTAGTATTCAACGGGACAGTGACTCCTACGAGCAGTACTTC.

The rearrangement uses TRBV5-1 and TRBJ2-1, with TRBD2 identical over 14 bases. This CDR3 comprises 17 residues. The V gene's germline CDR1 is SGHRS and CDR2 YFSETQ. V lost 0 bases to trimming and J lost 9 bases; unmatched junction nucleotides: 8. The CDR3 DNA reads TGCGCCAGCAGCTTGGATGGCGGACTAGCGGGAGGAATTGAGCAGTTCTTC. Translating it yields CASSLDGGLAGGIEQFF.

CDR3 region: CASSGDRGPYEQYF. The CDR3 coding sequence is TGTGCCAGCAGCGGCGACAGGGGCCCCTACGAGCAGTACTTC. The genes are TRBV7-2 and TRBJ2-7; 8 nucleotides line up with TRBD1. The CDR3 runs 14 residues. Germline V gives CDR1 SGHTA, CDR2 FQGNSA. V shed 5 bases, J shed 2 bases, and the junction held 5 bases outside the gene matches. The whole variable domain, filled in from reference TRBV7-2 and TRBJ2-7, reads GAGVSQSPSNKVTEKGKDVELRCDPISGHTALYWYRQSLGQGLEFLIYFQGNSAPDKSGLPSDRFSAERTGGSVSTLTIQRTQQEDSAVYLCASSGDRGPYEQYFGPGTRLTVT.

The chain has TRBV29-1 and TRBJ2-1, with D tentatively TRBD2 (5 bases). V lost 1 base and J 12 bases, leaving 16 bases between the germline ends. The CDR3 runs 13 residues. Germline V gives CDR1 SQVTM, CDR2 ANQGSEA. CDR3 DNA sequence: TGCAGCGTTGAAGGACAAGAGGGTATAGGGCAGTTCTTC. This translates into CSVEGQEGIGQFF.

With respect to this clone: The same CDR3 can be traced to other DNA sequences in this sample. J is TRBJ2-5 and V is TRBV5-1; D is uncertain. The V and J ends lost 0 bases and 4 bases respectively, with 10 bases between them. The CDR3 loop spans 14 amino acids. CDR1 and CDR2 from the germline V gene are SGHRS and YFSETQ. The CDR3 here is CASSLEGPGETQYF. CDR3 bases: TGCGCCAGCAGCTTGGAAGGGCCGGGAGAGACCCAGTACTTC.

In the case of this clone: This specimen includes other DNA sequences encoding the same CDR3. The V and J genes are TRBV18 and TRBJ2-5, with D perhaps TRBD1 (5 bases). Deletions cut 0 bases from V and 4 bases from J, with 9 bases between. The CDR3 extends over 14 amino acids. Looked up from germline, CDR1 is KGHSH and CDR2 is LQKENI. CDR3 bases: TGTGCCAGCTCACCACCAGGGGCGAGAGAGACCCAGTACTTC. Protein product: CASSPPGARETQYF.

This clone has only one observation. The V call is TRBV18, the J call TRBJ2-3, with D uncertain. The CDR3 runs 14 residues. Trimming removed 0 bases at V and 6 bases at J, with 10 bases between. Germline values: CDR1 KGHSH, CDR2 LQKENI. The CDR3 sequence is CASSPPLQADTQYF. As DNA, the CDR3 is TGTGCCAGCTCACCACCCCTCCAGGCGGATACGCAGTATTTT. Using reference TRBV18 and TRBJ2-3 for the parts outside the CDR3, the full variable domain is NAGVMQNPRHLVRRRGQEARLRCSPMKGHSHVYWYRQLPEEGLKFMVYLQKENIIDESGMPKERFSAEFPKEGPSILRIQQVVRGDSAAYFCASSPPLQADTQYFGPGTRLTVL.

This clone appeared many times. The chain employs TRBV7-2 and TRBJ2-3, with no clear D. The CDR3 spans 13 residues. Per the germline V gene, CDR1 is SGHTA and CDR2 is FQGNSA. V gave up 1 base and J gave up 2 bases, with 4 bases separating them. In DNA form, the CDR3 reads TGTGCCAGCAGCTTAGTGAACACAGATACGCAGTATTTT. It is translated as CASSLVNTDTQYF.

The genes are TRBV4-3 and TRBJ2-3; D may be TRBD2 (6 bases). V lost 0 bases and J lost 0, with 19 bases in between. The CDR3 sequence is 19 residues long. From germline, CDR1 is LGHNA and CDR2 YSLEER. The CDR3 is CASSQDLTGGGTSTDTQYF. The CDR3, as DNA: TGCGCCAGCAGCCAAGATTTGACCGGTGGCGGGACGAGCACAGATACGCAGTATTTT.

V and J are TRBV28 and TRBJ2-7; tentatively, D is TRBD2 (6 bases). The CDR3 has 14 amino acids. With 4 bases removed from V and 6 bases from J, the gap between germline ends came to 16 bases. Germline CDR1 MDHEN, CDR2 SYDVKM. Written as DNA, the CDR3 is TGTGCCAGCAGTTCGTCGGGAGACTCACGCGAGCAGTACTTC. Amino acid sequence: CASSSSGDSREQYF. Looking up the rest from reference TRBV28 and TRBJ2-7 gives the full variable domain: DVKVTQSSRYLVKRTGEKVFLECVQDMDHENMFWYRQDPGLGLRLIYFSYDVKMKEKGDIPEGYSVSREKKERFSLILESASTNQTSMYLCASSSSGDSREQYFGPGTRLTVT.

CDR3 in amino acids: CAISGQGPYEQYF. CDR3 nucleotide sequence: TGTGCCATCAGCGGACAGGGACCCTACGAGCAGTACTTC. The V call is TRBV10-3, the J call TRBJ2-7; 8 bases map to TRBD1. Germline CDR1 ENHRY, CDR2 SYGVKD. The CDR3 is 13 amino acids. With 6 bases clipped from V and 2 bases from J, the junction kept 3 bases outside the gene matches.

The genes are TRBV9 and TRBJ2-1; D possibly corresponds to TRBD2 (5 bases). The CDR3 has 13 amino acids. Germline CDR1 is SGDLS and CDR2 is YYNGEE. V was pared by 3 bases and J by 9 bases, with 13 bases between. The CDR3 reads CASSASSHGEQFF. The CDR3 DNA sequence: TGTGCCAGCAGCGCCTCTAGCCACGGTGAGCAGTTCTTC.

The V call is TRBV19, the J call TRBJ2-1; D possibly matches TRBD1 or TRBD2 (5 bases each). Between the trimmed V and J ends, which lost 5 bases and 9 bases, there was a span of 17 bases. The CDR3 sequence is 14 residues long. Germline lookup yields CDR1 LNHDA and CDR2 SQIVND (reference sequence). CDR3 protein: CASSYAGTVVEQFF. CDR3 bases: TGTGCCAGTAGTTACGCCGGGACGGTTGTTGAGCAGTTCTTC.

The chain couples TRBV5-1 to TRBJ1-1; TRBD1 matches 9 bases. The CDR3 covers 17 residues. The trim removed 4 bases at V and 1 base at J, leaving 11 bases unmatched. Germline assignment: CDR1 SGHRS and CDR2 YFSETQ. CDR3 protein: CASSPDRGLRGNTEAFF. The CDR3 DNA is TGCGCCAGCAGCCCGGACAGGGGACTGAGGGGGAACACTGAAGCTTTCTTT.